The following is a TCR beta chain sequence with its context. This sample is drawn from a study of technical replicates of blood from a few donors. Repertoires were generated with immunoSEQ multiplex PCR, while TCRdb's copy carries only in-frame clones and drops some. The data contain just over 80,000 clones, about 97% of them singletons. CDR1 SGHNT and CDR2 YENEEA come from the germline V gene. This CDR3 has 16 amino acids. The V and J ends lost 1 base and 2 bases, in that order; junction bases with no gene match: 6. The chain is built from TRBV11-3 and TRBJ2-5, with TRBD2 matching over 8 bases. Source material: T cells isolated from PBMCs. The sequence derives from a human donor in good health. For the CDR3, the DNA is TGTGCCAGCAGCTTAGGCTTCCGGGAGGGTCAAGAGACCCAGTACTTC. Encoded protein: CASSLGFREGQETQYF. The whole variable domain, remainder taken from reference TRBV11-3 and TRBJ2-5, is EAGVVQSPRYKIIEKKQPVAFWCNPISGHNTLYWYLQNLGQGPELLIRYENEEAVDDSQLPKDRFSAERLKGVDSTLKIQPAELGDSAVYLCASSLGFREGQETQYFGPGTRLLVL.